This T cell receptor (beta chain) came from a study of T cells expressing NK-cell markers. Study overall: Sorted CD3+CD56-NKG2C+, CD3+CD56+NKG2C- and CD3+CD56+NKG2C+ T cells were the source of the TCR beta repertoires. Seven HCMV-seropositive donors and one seronegative donor made up the eight sequenced donors. Study results and limitations: In a group of several donors, dominant NKG2C+ clonotypes represented about 1.0-7.0% of CD8+ T cells.

The CDR3 covers 16 residues. Germline V gives CDR1 DFQATT, CDR2 SNEGSKA (reference sequence). For this clonotype: Antigen specificity is unknown.

Production of TCR beta cDNA relied on 5'RACE template switching with UMIs. TCRdb reprocessed the 5' RACE reads; each CDR3 protein has one entry and no DNA is given. The listing contains some 340,000 distinct CDR3 sequences. This chain uses TRBV20-1 with TRBJ2-1; the TCRdb D gene call, TRBD1, has no DNA to confirm it. Sequenced input: blood T cells: a sorted CD56 or NKG2C T cell subset, CD4+ or CD8+ T cells, or bulk PBMC T cells (not recorded which). The source is a man aged 18 to 69 in good health. This chain's CDR3 is CSARDHWGAAGNEQFF.